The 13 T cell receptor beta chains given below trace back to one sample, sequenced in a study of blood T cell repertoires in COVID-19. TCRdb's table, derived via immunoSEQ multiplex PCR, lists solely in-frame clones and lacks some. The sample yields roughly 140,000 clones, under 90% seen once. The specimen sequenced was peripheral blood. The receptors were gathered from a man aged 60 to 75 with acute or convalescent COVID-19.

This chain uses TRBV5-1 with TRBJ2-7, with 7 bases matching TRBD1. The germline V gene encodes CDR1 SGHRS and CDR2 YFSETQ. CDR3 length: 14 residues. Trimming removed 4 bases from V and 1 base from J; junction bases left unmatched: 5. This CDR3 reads CASSRQGTSYEQYF. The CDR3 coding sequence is TGCGCCAGCAGCCGACAGGGTACTTCCTACGAGCAGTACTTC.

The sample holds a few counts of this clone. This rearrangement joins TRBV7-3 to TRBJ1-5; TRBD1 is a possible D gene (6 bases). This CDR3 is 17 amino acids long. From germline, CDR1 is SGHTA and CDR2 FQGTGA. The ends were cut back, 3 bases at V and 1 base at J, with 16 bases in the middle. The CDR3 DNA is TGTGCCAGCAGCTTCCAAAGGAGACAGGCGAGCAATCAGCCCCAGCATTTT. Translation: CASSFQRRQASNQPQHF.

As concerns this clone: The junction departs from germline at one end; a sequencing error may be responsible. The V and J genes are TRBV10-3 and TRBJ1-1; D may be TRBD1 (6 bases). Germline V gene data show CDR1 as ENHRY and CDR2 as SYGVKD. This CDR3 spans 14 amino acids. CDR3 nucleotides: TGTGCCATCAGTGACTTGCAGGGGAACCCTGAAGCTTTCTTT. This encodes CAISDLQGNPEAFF.

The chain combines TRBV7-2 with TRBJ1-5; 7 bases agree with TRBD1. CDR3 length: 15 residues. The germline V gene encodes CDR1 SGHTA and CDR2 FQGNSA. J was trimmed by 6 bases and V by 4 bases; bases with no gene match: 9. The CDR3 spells CASSSRTGMAQPQHF. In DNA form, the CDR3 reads TGTGCCAGCAGCTCCCGGACAGGAATGGCTCAGCCCCAGCATTTT.

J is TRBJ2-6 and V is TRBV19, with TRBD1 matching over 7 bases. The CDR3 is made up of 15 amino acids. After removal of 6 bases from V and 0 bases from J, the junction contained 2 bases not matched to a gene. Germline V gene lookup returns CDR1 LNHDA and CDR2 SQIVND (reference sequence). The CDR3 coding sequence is TGTGCCAGTAGGGCAGGGGGCTCTGGGGCCAACGTCCTGACTTTC. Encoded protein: CASRAGGSGANVLTF.

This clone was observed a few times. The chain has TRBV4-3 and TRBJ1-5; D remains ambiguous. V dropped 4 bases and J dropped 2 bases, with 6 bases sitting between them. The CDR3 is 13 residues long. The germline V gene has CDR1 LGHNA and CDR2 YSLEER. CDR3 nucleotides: TGCGCCAGCAGCCGCGGCGGCAATCAGCCCCAGCATTTT. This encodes CASSRGGNQPQHF.

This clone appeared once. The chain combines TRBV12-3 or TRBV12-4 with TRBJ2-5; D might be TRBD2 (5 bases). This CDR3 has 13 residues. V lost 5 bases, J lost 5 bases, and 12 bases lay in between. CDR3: CASSVGGRETQYF. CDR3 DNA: TGTGCCAGCAGTGTCGGAGGTCGGGAGACCCAGTACTTC.

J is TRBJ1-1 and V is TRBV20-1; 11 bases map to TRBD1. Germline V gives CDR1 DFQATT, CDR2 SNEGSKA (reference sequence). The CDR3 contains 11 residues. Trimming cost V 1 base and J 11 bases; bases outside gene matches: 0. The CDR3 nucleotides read TGCAGTGCTAGAGGGGACAGGGGGGCTTTCTTT. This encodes CSARGDRGAFF.

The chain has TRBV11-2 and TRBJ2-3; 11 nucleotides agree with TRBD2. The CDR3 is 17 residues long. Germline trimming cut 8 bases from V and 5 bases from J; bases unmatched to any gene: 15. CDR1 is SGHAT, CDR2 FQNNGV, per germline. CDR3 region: CASGLGVSGRGIDTQYF. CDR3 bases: TGTGCCAGCGGACTGGGGGTTAGCGGGAGGGGGATAGATACGCAGTATTTT.

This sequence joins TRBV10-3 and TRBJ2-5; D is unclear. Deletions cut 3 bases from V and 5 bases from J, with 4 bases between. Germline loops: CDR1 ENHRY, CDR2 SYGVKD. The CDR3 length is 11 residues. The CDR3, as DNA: TGTGCCATCAGTGAATCTGAGACCCAGTACTTC. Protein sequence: CAISESETQYF.

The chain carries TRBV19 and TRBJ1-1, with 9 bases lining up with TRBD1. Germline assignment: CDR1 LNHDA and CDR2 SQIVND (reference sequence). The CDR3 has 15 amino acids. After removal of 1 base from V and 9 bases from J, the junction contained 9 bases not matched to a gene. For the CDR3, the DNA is TGTGCCAGTAGTATAGGGAGGACAGGGGACCAGAAAGCTTTCTTT. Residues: CASSIGRTGDQKAFF.

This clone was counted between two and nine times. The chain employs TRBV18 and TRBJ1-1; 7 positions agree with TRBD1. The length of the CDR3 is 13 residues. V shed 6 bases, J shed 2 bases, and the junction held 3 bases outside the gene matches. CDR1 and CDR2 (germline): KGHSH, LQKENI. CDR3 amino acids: CASSRDRNTEAFF. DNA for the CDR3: TGTGCCAGCTCTCGGGACAGAAACACTGAAGCTTTCTTT.

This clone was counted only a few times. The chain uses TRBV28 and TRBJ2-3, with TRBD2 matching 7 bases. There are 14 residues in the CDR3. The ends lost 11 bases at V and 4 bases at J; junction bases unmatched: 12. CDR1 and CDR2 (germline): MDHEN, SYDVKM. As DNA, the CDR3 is TGTGCCTGCTCGGGGGAGGGCCCCCCAGATACGCAGTATTTT. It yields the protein CACSGEGPPDTQYF.